A single sample gave rise to the 8 T cell receptor beta chains below, sequenced in a study of cytomegalovirus exposure and HLA in healthy donors. 13 Jbeta primers and 60 Vbeta primers were used for the PCR. Method: immunoSEQ multiplex PCR; TCRdb's copy keeps in-frame clones and lacks some. Of about 140,000 clones listed, almost 85% were seen once; the top ten hold around 1.5%. Sequencing was done on a sample of PBMCs. These receptors all stem from a man aged 30 to 45 in good health and CMV-seropositive.

The chain links TRBV18 to TRBJ2-2; tentative D call: TRBD2 (6 bases). This CDR3 has 16 amino acids. Germline V gene data show CDR1 as KGHSH and CDR2 as LQKENI. Trimming stripped 2 bases from V and 5 bases from J, with 15 bases between. CDR3 bases: TGTGCCAGCTCACCAGAGATCGGGAGAAGTACCGGGGAGCTGTTTTTT. This codes for CASSPEIGRSTGELFF.

Written as DNA, the CDR3 is TGTGCCAGCAGTCCAGAGACTAGCGGGAGGGCCTGTGGGGAGACCCAGTACTTC. It encodes CASSPETSGRACGETQYF. The chain has TRBV6-7 and TRBJ2-5; 14 bases map to TRBD2. TRBV6-7 is annotated as an ORF whose role is uncertain. The length of the CDR3 is 18 residues. The J segment lost 5 bases and the V segment lost 5 bases, leaving 13 bases of the junction unmatched.

The chain joins TRBV19 to TRBJ2-3; TRBD2 agrees at 13 bases. Germline trimming cut 0 bases from V and 6 bases from J; bases unmatched to any gene: 9. Per the germline V gene, CDR1 is LNHDA and CDR2 is SQIVND (reference sequence). The CDR3 loop spans 18 amino acids. The CDR3 region is CASSIEGLAGLYHDTQYF. CDR3 in DNA: TGTGCCAGTAGTATAGAGGGACTAGCGGGACTCTATCACGATACGCAGTATTTT.

Here the CDR3 DNA reads TGTGCCAGCAGTGTGGAACAGCATTTCAATCAGCCCCAGCATTTT. It encodes CASSVEQHFNQPQHF. The chain carries TRBV2 and TRBJ1-5; no definite D call. Germline V gene lookup returns CDR1 SNHLY and CDR2 FYNNEI. The V gene lost 4 bases and the J gene lost 3 bases, with 13 bases spanning the gap. The CDR3 extends over 15 amino acids.

The genes are TRBV27 and TRBJ1-1; perhaps TRBD1 as D (6 bases). This CDR3 is built from 17 residues. CDR1 is MNHEY, CDR2 SMNVEV, per germline (reference sequence). V was shortened by 6 bases and J by 3 bases, with 23 bases between the two germline ends. CDR3 residues: CASSASQGKFRDTEAFF. CDR3 DNA: TGTGCCAGCAGCGCGAGTCAGGGGAAGTTTCGGGACACTGAAGCTTTCTTT.

For the CDR3, the DNA is TGTGCCAGCAGCTCCCCAGGCCGCACAGATACGCAGTATTTT. This sequence encodes CASSSPGRTDTQYF. The V gene is TRBV5-4, the J gene TRBJ2-3; no clear D gene. The CDR3 has 14 residues. The V and J ends lost 3 bases and 1 base respectively, with 9 bases between them. Germline CDR1 SGHNT, CDR2 YYREEE (reference sequence).

The chain links TRBV10-3 to TRBJ1-2; maybe TRBD1 (6 bases). Germline V gene sequence: CDR1 ENHRY, CDR2 SYGVKD. This CDR3 comprises 14 residues. The germline V and J ends were trimmed by 3 bases and 6 bases, with 14 bases remaining between them. The CDR3 region has the DNA TGTGCCATCAGTGAAGGTGACAGGCCGGATGGCTACACCTTC. It translates to CAISEGDRPDGYTF.

The rearrangement joins TRBV19 to TRBJ2-2; tentative D call: TRBD2 (10 bases). Germline assignment: CDR1 LNHDA and CDR2 SQIVND (reference sequence). This CDR3 comprises 19 residues. V lost 1 base, J lost 5 bases, and 23 bases lay in between. The CDR3 region is CASSIVAGGTGGKTGELFF. For the CDR3, the DNA is TGTGCCAGTAGTATAGTAGCGGGAGGTACAGGGGGCAAAACCGGGGAGCTGTTTTTT.